The 7 T cell receptor beta chains reported below all come from one sample, sequenced in a study of tumor and adjacent non-tumor tissue in lung cancer. A modified ARM-PCR protocol with three rounds of nested PCR amplified TCRbeta. TCRdb independently ran MiXCR on the multiplex PCR reads; one entry per CDR3 protein. The table has around 79,000 distinct CDR3 sequences, 55% to 80% seen once. RNA was extracted from bulk tissue without any cell sorting. Sequencing was carried out using lung tumor tissue. The source of these receptors is a middle-aged woman with non-small cell lung cancer.

Of note for this clonotype: Relative to the germline gene, one junction end is altered; a read error may explain this. The J gene is TRBJ1-5, the V gene TRBV10-2; no definite D call. CDR1 and CDR2 (germline): WSHSY, SAAADI. The CDR3 runs 13 residues. CDR3 sequence reads: CASSDRSNQSQHF. The DNA of the CDR3 is TGCGCCAGCAGTGATCGCAGCAATCAGTCCCAACATTTT.

This clonotype was seen only once. The junction and the germline gene differ at one end; a read error may be behind it. The chain links TRBV6-1 to TRBJ1-1; TRBD1 aligns across 7 bases. The CDR3 runs 13 residues. Germline CDR1 is MNHNS and CDR2 is SASEGT. Here the CDR3 DNA reads TGTACCAGTAGCGGGACAGAGAACACTGAAGCTTTCTTT. Translating gives CTSSGTENTEAFF.

As regards this clonotype: An end of the junction differs from the germline gene, which may be a read error. This chain joins TRBV11-3 and TRBJ2-1, with 9 nucleotides matching TRBD1. The CDR3 covers 15 residues. Germline values: CDR1 SGHNT, CDR2 YENEEA. CDR3 nucleotides: TGTGCCAGCAGCCCCGGACAGGGGCCCTACAATGAGCAGTTATTC. This codes for CASSPGQGPYNEQLF. Supplemented by reference TRBV11-3 and TRBJ2-1, the full variable domain reads EAGVVQSPRYKIIEKKQPVAFWCNPISGHNTLYWYLQNLGQGPELLIRYENEEAVDDSQLPKDRFSAERLKGVDSTLKIQPAELGDSAVYLCASSPGQGPYNEQLFGPGTRLTVL.

In the case of this clonotype: A read error may account for a junction end that differs from germline. V is TRBV20-1 and J is TRBJ2-2, with a weak D call TRBD1 (6 bases). Germline lookup yields CDR1 DFQATT and CDR2 SNEGSKA (reference sequence). There are 14 residues in the CDR3. The CDR3 here is CSALPGHDTGELFF. In DNA, the CDR3 is TGCAGTGCTCTGCCGGGACATGACACCGGGGAGCTATTTTTT.

This clonotype has just a few counts. This sequence joins TRBV28 and TRBJ1-6; TRBD1 might be the D (6 bases). Trimming took off 5 bases at V and 0 bases at J, with 14 bases between the two ends. Looked up from germline, CDR1 is MDHEN and CDR2 is SYDVKM. There are 17 residues in the CDR3. CDR3: CASSITGTSSYNSPLHF. For the CDR3, the DNA is TGTGCCAGCAGTATTACAGGGACGAGCTCCTATAATTCACCCCTCCACTTT.

A remark on this clonotype: This could be a read error, since a much larger clone is one nucleotide away. CDR3 sequence reads: CASSFRTAYCYTF. The CDR3 nucleotides are TGTGCCAGCAGTTTTAGGACAGCCTATTGCTACACCTTC. The chain carries TRBV28 and TRBJ1-2; tentatively, D is TRBD1 (6 bases). The V gene's germline CDR1 is MDHEN and CDR2 SYDVKM. The CDR3 loop spans 13 amino acids.

A word on this clonotype: Given the absence of the conserved phenylalanine or tryptophan at the CDR3 end, a read error is likely. The gene calls are TRBV4-1 and TRBJ2-5; D is tentatively TRBD1 or TRBD2 (5 bases each). Per the germline V gene, CDR1 is MGHRA and CDR2 is YSYEKL. This CDR3 has 15 residues. In nucleotides, the CDR3 is TGCGCCAGTAGCCAAGATCGGGACGGGGTCGAGACCCAGTACTCC. It encodes CASSQDRDGVETQYS.